Following are 27 T cell receptor beta chains from one sample sequenced in a study of regulatory T cells in long-lasting Graves disease. CDR3-region Arm-PCR and iRepertoire HTBI primers produced the TCR beta libraries. MiXCR, applied by TCRdb to the multiplex PCR reads, yields one record per CDR3 protein. This table has approximately 440,000 distinct CDR3 sequences, about 16% appearing once. Noted time point: newly diagnosed GD, antithyroid drugs for less than 3 months. Generation of the TCR library employed RNA extracted from PBMCs. These same records also appear under a second study, on T cells in Graves' hyperthyroidism and ophthalmopathy.

The sequenced sample was peripheral blood mononuclear cells (PBMCs), obtained at new diagnosis, from a patient treated with antithyroid drugs. These receptors all stem from a man in his forties with Graves disease.

This clonotype showed up many times. The rearrangement links TRBV20-1 to TRBJ2-1; 11 positions agree with TRBD1. CDR1 DFQATT and CDR2 SNEGSKA come from the germline V gene (reference sequence). The CDR3 contains 14 residues. The J segment lost 9 bases and the V segment lost 4 bases, leaving 8 bases of the junction unmatched. The CDR3 spells CSAKLRDRGAEQFF. CDR3 in DNA: TGCAGTGCTAAGCTCCGGGACAGGGGGGCTGAGCAGTTCTTC.

This clonotype has a handful of counts. The chain employs TRBV7-2 and TRBJ2-7, with D possibly being TRBD1 or TRBD2 (5 bases each). The germline V and J ends were trimmed by 5 bases and 2 bases, with 16 bases remaining between them. The CDR3 loop spans 15 amino acids. CDR1 is SGHTA and CDR2 is FQGNSA in the germline V gene. The CDR3 sequence is CASSQSGTVAYEQYF. CDR3 sequence (DNA): TGTGCCAGCAGCCAGTCCGGGACGGTGGCCTACGAGCAGTACTTC.

This chain joins TRBV7-9 and TRBJ2-7; 9 positions agree with TRBD2. V lost 1 base to trimming and J lost 3 bases; unmatched junction nucleotides: 7. The germline V gene has CDR1 SEHNR and CDR2 FQNEAQ (reference sequence). The CDR3 is 16 amino acids. CDR3 DNA sequence: TGTGCCAGCAGCTTAGTTAAGGGGACTAGCAGCTACGAGCAGTACTTC. It translates to CASSLVKGTSSYEQYF.

A few counts support this clonotype. The rearrangement joins TRBV3-1 to TRBJ1-5; 7 bases fit TRBD1. Germline CDR1 reads LGHDT; CDR2 reads YNNKEL (reference sequence). V lost 3 bases to trimming and J lost 2 bases; unmatched junction nucleotides: 10. The CDR3 is made up of 17 amino acids. In nucleotides, the CDR3 is TGTGCCAGCAGCCACACCAGGGGGGGGTTGGGCAATCAGCCCCAGCATTTT. It is translated as CASSHTRGGLGNQPQHF.

The table lists this clonotype with a few counts. This chain uses TRBV25-1 with TRBJ2-1; 8 nucleotides match TRBD2. The CDR3 runs to 17 residues. Germline V gene lookup returns CDR1 MGHDK and CDR2 SYGVNS. V was pared by 2 bases and J by 5 bases, with 11 bases of the junction left unmatched. The CDR3 DNA reads TGTGCCAGCAGTGAACAGAGCGGGAGCGTCTGGGACAATGAGCAGTTCTTC. Translated: CASSEQSGSVWDNEQFF. The full variable domain, with the rest looked up from reference TRBV25-1 and TRBJ2-1, is EADIYQTPRYLVIGTGKKITLECSQTMGHDKMYWYQQDPGMELHLIHYSYGVNSTEKGDLSSESTVSRIRTEHFPLTLESARPSHTSQYLCASSEQSGSVWDNEQFFGPGTRLTVL.

Ten or more counts support this clonotype. The V gene is TRBV2, the J gene TRBJ2-1; 10 nucleotides agree with TRBD2. This CDR3 has 15 amino acids. V was pared by 6 bases and J by 6 bases, with 8 bases of the junction left unmatched. Germline V CDR1 and CDR2: SNHLY, FYNNEI. This chain's CDR3 is CASRDASGRGNEQFF. The CDR3 DNA reads TGTGCCAGCAGGGACGCCAGCGGGAGGGGCAATGAGCAGTTCTTC.

The table lists this clonotype with many counts. This chain links TRBV5-1 with TRBJ2-3, with 7 bases that match TRBD1. The germline V gene has CDR1 SGHRS and CDR2 YFSETQ. The CDR3 has 13 amino acids. J lost 5 bases, V lost 4 bases, and 4 bases had no gene match. Here the CDR3 DNA reads TGCGCCAGCAGCCCAACAGGGGAAGATACGCAGTATTTT. Translation gives CASSPTGEDTQYF.

This clonotype was detected ten times or more. The gene calls are TRBV12-3 or TRBV12-4 and TRBJ2-7; 9 bases map to TRBD2. V trimming: 7 bases; J trimming: 6 bases; junction bases outside the gene matches: 7. This CDR3 is 13 amino acids long. Written as DNA, the CDR3 is TGTGCCAGCACCCTAACGACTAGCGGCGAGCAGTACTTC. Protein: CASTLTTSGEQYF.

The chain is built from TRBV19 and TRBJ2-3, with D hard to call. The V end lost 3 bases, the J end lost 0 bases, and 7 bases lay between the germline ends. The CDR3 runs to 14 residues. Germline V CDR1 and CDR2: LNHDA, SQIVND (reference sequence). CDR3 coding DNA: TGTGCCAGTAGTATCTCGCGCAGCACAGATACGCAGTATTTT. This encodes CASSISRSTDTQYF.

The gene calls are TRBV6-1 and TRBJ1-5; maybe TRBD1 (6 bases). The V and J ends lost 8 bases and 7 bases respectively, with 15 bases between them. CDR1 is MNHNS, CDR2 SASEGT, per germline. The CDR3 has 13 residues. The CDR3 nucleotides are TGTGCCAGCGGAACAGGGAATCACCAGCCCCAGCATTTT. Amino acids: CASGTGNHQPQHF.

This clonotype came up a few times. The chain is built from TRBV12-5 and TRBJ2-1; D unclear. CDR3 length: 14 residues. Germline loops: CDR1 LGHNT, CDR2 FRNRAP. Trimming took 1 base from V and 8 from J, leaving 12 bases between them. CDR3 sequence: CASGLGPKYDEQFF. As DNA, the CDR3 is TGTGCTAGTGGTTTGGGACCGAAGTACGATGAGCAGTTCTTC.

This clonotype was picked up a small number of times. This chain uses TRBV27 with TRBJ1-5; D uncertain. Per the germline V gene, CDR1 is MNHEY and CDR2 is SMNVEV (reference sequence). The V and J ends lost 3 bases and 0 bases respectively, with 12 bases between them. This CDR3 has 16 residues. The CDR3 DNA sequence: TGTGCCAGCAGTTTTTCCGGGGTTGGTAGCAATCAGCCCCAGCATTTT. It translates to CASSFSGVGSNQPQHF.

This clonotype occurred many times. The rearrangement uses TRBV20-1 and TRBJ2-3; TRBD2 might be the D (6 bases). V lost 7 bases to trimming and J lost 4 bases, with 18 bases between them. The CDR3 contains 14 residues. The V gene's germline CDR1 is DFQATT and CDR2 SNEGSKA (reference sequence). The CDR3 loop is CSVFGLSGADTQYF. CDR3 coding DNA: TGCAGTGTCTTCGGACTATCTGGGGCAGATACGCAGTATTTT.

The chain uses TRBV10-3 and TRBJ2-7; 10 bases agree with TRBD1. Per the germline V gene, CDR1 is ENHRY and CDR2 is SYGVKD. The ends lost 3 bases at V and 2 bases at J; junction bases unmatched: 7. The CDR3 length is 16 residues. CDR3 sequence: CAISEKGGTGAYEQYF. The CDR3 bases are TGTGCCATCAGTGAAAAAGGGGGGACAGGGGCCTACGAGCAGTACTTC.

This clonotype was recorded many times. The chain links TRBV28 to TRBJ1-2; weak D call: TRBD1 (6 bases). The V end lost 6 bases, the J end lost 4 bases, and 6 bases lay between the germline ends. This CDR3 spans 11 amino acids. Germline CDR1 reads MDHEN; CDR2 reads SYDVKM. The CDR3 DNA is TGTGCCAGCAGGACAGGCTATGGCTACACCTTC. Translated: CASRTGYGYTF.

V usage is TRBV4-1 and J usage is TRBJ2-1; D is possibly TRBD2 (7 bases). The CDR3 totals 15 residues. Germline lookup yields CDR1 MGHRA and CDR2 YSYEKL. V was clipped by 4 bases and J by 8 bases, with 18 bases between them. The CDR3 sequence: CASSPRGGGWDEQFF. The CDR3, as DNA: TGCGCCAGCAGCCCCAGAGGGGGAGGGTGGGATGAGCAGTTCTTC.

The table lists this clonotype with many counts. This chain joins TRBV28 and TRBJ2-1; the D gene is possibly TRBD2 (5 bases). The V end lost 6 bases, the J end lost 4 bases, and 7 bases lay between the germline ends. Germline CDR1 is MDHEN and CDR2 is SYDVKM. The CDR3 covers 12 residues. CDR3 DNA: TGTGCCAGCAGGGACTTTTACAATGAGCAGTTCTTC. Translation: CASRDFYNEQFF.

The chain uses TRBV7-6 and TRBJ2-3; no reliable D call. Germline loops: CDR1 SGHVS, CDR2 FNYEAQ. The CDR3 runs 15 residues. V was cut by 0 bases and J by 2 bases, with 9 bases left in between. The CDR3: CASSLASSYTDTQYF. CDR3 bases: TGTGCCAGCAGCTTAGCTAGCAGTTACACAGATACGCAGTATTTT.

The chain is built from TRBV20-1 and TRBJ2-2, with 8 bases aligning to TRBD2. This CDR3 is 14 amino acids long. CDR1 is DFQATT and CDR2 is SNEGSKA in the germline V gene (reference sequence). The ends lost 6 bases at V and 6 bases at J; junction bases unmatched: 9. This CDR3 is CSASGTSAAGELFF. The CDR3 coding sequence is TGCAGTGCATCCGGGACTAGTGCGGCCGGGGAGCTGTTTTTT.

This clonotype was seen a handful of times. V and J are TRBV7-2 and TRBJ2-3; no reliable D call. Trimming removed 3 bases from V and 2 bases from J, with 9 bases in between. Per germline, CDR1 SGHTA and CDR2 FQGNSA. The CDR3 runs to 14 residues. This chain's CDR3 is CASSLRLLTDTQYF. CDR3 DNA: TGTGCCAGCAGCTTGCGTCTTCTCACAGATACGCAGTATTTT.

This clonotype was counted many times. The V gene is TRBV12-3 or TRBV12-4, the J gene TRBJ1-5; D gene uncertain. CDR3 length: 14 residues. V was cut by 3 bases and J by 4 bases, with 10 bases left in between. The CDR3 nucleotides read TGTGCCAGCAGTTTCAGCAGAAAGAATCAGCCCCAGCATTTT. Translating it yields CASSFSRKNQPQHF.

This clonotype was seen a few times. V is TRBV5-4 and J is TRBJ2-5; D gene ambiguous. V lost 1 base and J 2 bases, leaving 12 bases between the germline ends. Germline V CDR1 and CDR2: SGHNT, YYREEE (reference sequence). This CDR3 spans 15 amino acids. In DNA, the CDR3 is TGTGCCAGCAGCTTGTTCCAAATCACTCAAGAGACCCAGTACTTC. This gives the protein CASSLFQITQETQYF.

The V gene is TRBV11-1, the J gene TRBJ2-7; 8 bases match TRBD1. The CDR3 runs 18 residues. Looked up from germline, CDR1 is SGHAT and CDR2 is FQDESV (reference sequence). V dropped 4 bases and J dropped 5; count of bases not matched to a gene: 19. CDR3 in amino acids: CASSSGWQGATGGDEQYF. The CDR3 bases are TGTGCCAGCAGCTCAGGGTGGCAGGGGGCCACTGGAGGGGACGAGCAGTACTTC.

This clonotype was counted many times. The chain recombines TRBV20-1 with TRBJ2-1, with D maybe TRBD2 (6 bases). V lost 4 bases and J 0 bases, leaving 16 bases between the germline ends. The CDR3 has 16 residues. From germline, CDR1 is DFQATT and CDR2 SNEGSKA (reference sequence). CDR3 sequence: CSAITSRGNSYNEQFF. The DNA for the CDR3 is TGCAGTGCTATTACTAGCCGCGGGAACTCCTACAATGAGCAGTTCTTC.

On this clonotype itself: This clone may be a read error of a much larger clone one base away. The chain is built from TRBV27 and TRBJ2-7; D ambiguous. Germline V gives CDR1 MNHEY, CDR2 SMNVEV (reference sequence). The CDR3 sequence is 14 residues long. The V end lost 8 bases, the J end lost 3 bases, and 17 bases lay between the germline ends. The CDR3 DNA sequence: TGTGCCAGCGGTGCCGTCGGAAGAGACTACGAGCAGTACTTC. Its translation: CASGAVGRDYEQYF.

This clonotype was seen only a few times. The gene calls are TRBV18 and TRBJ2-6; 7 bases line up with TRBD1. This CDR3 contains 18 residues. In germline, CDR1 is KGHSH, CDR2 LQKENI. The junction had 13 bases not matched to a gene; V was cut back by 8 bases and J by 0 bases. The CDR3 here is CASQPGQSQTSGANVLTF. CDR3 in DNA: TGTGCCAGCCAACCGGGACAGAGTCAAACCTCTGGGGCCAACGTCCTGACTTTC.

The chain employs TRBV29-1 and TRBJ2-7, with D perhaps TRBD1 or TRBD2 (5 bases each). This CDR3 spans 13 amino acids. V was pared by 4 bases and J by 2 bases, with 12 bases between. The germline CDR1 and CDR2 sequences are SQVTM and ANQGSEA. The CDR3 loop reads CSVGDRAAYEQYF. The CDR3, as DNA: TGCAGCGTTGGGGACCGGGCCGCCTACGAGCAGTACTTC.